What follows describes a single TCR beta chain. Its cognate antigen is unknown. This record comes from a study of blood T cells in healthy people across ages. Germline V gene data show CDR1 as SNHLY and CDR2 as FYNNEI. V was clipped by 10 bases and J by 4 bases, with 14 bases between them. The CDR3 consists of 13 residues. Sample-barcoded 5' priming and a J-beta primer mix drove a second PCR of 7 to 11 cycles. TCRdb re-called the 5' RACE reads with MiXCR, one entry per CDR3 protein. The sample consists of hundreds of thousands of distinct CDR3 sequences, 27% of them appearing once. The study's findings and limits: Diversity of TCR beta per million T cells declined in a roughly linear way with age.

This receptor was identified in a woman aged 70-85 years in good health. J is TRBJ2-1 and V is TRBV2, with D unresolved. Source material: blood. CDR3 protein: CATDPGGYNEQFF. CDR3 DNA sequence: TGTGCCACCGACCCCGGTGGTTACAATGAGCAGTTCTTC.